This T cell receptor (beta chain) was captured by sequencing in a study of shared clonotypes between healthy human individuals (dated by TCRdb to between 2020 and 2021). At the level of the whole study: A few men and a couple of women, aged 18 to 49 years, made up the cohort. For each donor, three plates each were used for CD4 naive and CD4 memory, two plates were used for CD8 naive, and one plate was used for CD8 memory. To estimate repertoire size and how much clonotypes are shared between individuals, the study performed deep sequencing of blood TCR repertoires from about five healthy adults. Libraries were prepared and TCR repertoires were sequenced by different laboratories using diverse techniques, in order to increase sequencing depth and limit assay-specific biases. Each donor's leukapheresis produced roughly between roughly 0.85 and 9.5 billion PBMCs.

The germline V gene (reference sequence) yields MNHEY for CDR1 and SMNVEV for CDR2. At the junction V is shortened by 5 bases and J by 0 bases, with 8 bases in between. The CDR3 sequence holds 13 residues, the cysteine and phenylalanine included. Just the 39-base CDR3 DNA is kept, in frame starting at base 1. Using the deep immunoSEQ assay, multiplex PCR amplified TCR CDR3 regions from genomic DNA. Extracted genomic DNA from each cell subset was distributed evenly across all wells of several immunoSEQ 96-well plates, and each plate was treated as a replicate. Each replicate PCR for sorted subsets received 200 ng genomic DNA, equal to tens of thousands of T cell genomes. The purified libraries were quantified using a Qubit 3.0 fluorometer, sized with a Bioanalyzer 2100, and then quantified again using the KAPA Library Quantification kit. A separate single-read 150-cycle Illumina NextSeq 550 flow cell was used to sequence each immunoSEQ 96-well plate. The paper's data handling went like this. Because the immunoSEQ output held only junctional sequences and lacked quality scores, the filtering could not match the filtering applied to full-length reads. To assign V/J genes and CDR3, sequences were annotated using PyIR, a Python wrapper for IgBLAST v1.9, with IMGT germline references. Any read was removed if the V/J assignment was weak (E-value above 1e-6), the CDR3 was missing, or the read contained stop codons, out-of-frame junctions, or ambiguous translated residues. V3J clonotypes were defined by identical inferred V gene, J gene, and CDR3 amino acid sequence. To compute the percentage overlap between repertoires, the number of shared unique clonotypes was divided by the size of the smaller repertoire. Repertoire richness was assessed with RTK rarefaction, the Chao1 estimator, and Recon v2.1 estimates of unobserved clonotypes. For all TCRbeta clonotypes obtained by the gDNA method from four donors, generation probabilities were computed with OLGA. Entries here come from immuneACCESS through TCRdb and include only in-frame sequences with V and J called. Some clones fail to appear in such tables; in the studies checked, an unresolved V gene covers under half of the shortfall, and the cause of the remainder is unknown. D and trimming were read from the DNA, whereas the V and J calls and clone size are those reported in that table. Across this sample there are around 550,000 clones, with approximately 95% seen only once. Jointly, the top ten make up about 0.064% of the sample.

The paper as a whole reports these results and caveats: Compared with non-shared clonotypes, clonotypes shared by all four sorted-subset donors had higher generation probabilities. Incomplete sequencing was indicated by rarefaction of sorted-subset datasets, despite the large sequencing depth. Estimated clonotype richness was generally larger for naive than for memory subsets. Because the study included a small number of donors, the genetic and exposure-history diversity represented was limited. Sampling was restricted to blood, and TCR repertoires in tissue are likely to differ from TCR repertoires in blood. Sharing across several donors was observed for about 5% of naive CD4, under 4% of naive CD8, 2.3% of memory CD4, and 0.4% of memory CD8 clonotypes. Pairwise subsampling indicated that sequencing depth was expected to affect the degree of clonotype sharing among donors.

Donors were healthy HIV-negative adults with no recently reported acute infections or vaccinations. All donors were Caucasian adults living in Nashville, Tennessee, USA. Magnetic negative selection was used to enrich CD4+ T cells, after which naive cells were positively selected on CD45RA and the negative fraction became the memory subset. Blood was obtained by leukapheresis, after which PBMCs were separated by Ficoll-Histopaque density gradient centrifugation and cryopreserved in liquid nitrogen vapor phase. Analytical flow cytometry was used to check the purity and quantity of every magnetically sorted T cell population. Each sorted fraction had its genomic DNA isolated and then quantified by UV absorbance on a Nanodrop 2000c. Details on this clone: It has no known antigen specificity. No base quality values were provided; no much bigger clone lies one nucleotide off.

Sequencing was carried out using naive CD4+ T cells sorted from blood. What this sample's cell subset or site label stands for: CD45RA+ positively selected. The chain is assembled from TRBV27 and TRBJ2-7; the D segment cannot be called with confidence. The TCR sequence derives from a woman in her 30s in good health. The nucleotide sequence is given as TGTGCCAGCAGTCCCGGGCTCTCCTACGAGCAGTACTTC. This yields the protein CASSPGLSYEQYF.